Listed here are 27 T cell receptor beta chains from one sample, sequenced in a study of cytomegalovirus exposure and HLA in healthy donors. 60 Vbeta and 13 Jbeta primers were used in PCR. The repertoire was sequenced with immunoSEQ multiplex PCR; TCRdb's copy has only in-frame clones and lacks some. The table shows about 160,000 clones, with approximately 71% occurring only once. What was sequenced was PBMCs. These receptors all stem from a woman aged 18 to 35 in good health and CMV-seropositive.

The chain has TRBV7-2 and TRBJ2-7, with D possibly matching TRBD2 (6 bases). The germline V and J ends were trimmed by 5 bases and 4 bases, with 18 bases remaining between them. This CDR3 region has 15 residues. Germline V gene sequence: CDR1 SGHTA, CDR2 FQGNSA. The CDR3 loop is CASSRGPGELYEQYF. CDR3 bases: TGTGCCAGCAGCCGCGGCCCGGGGGAGTTATACGAGCAGTACTTC.

J is TRBJ2-5 and V is TRBV6-6, with TRBD2 matching over 7 bases. Trimming took 7 bases from V and 2 from J; bases not matched to a gene: 7. CDR1 and CDR2 from the germline V gene are MNHNY and SVGAGI (reference sequence). There are 14 residues in the CDR3. The CDR3 here is CASKPSGTQETQYF. The CDR3 DNA reads TGTGCCAGCAAGCCCAGCGGGACTCAAGAGACCCAGTACTTC.

The rearrangement uses TRBV7-2 and TRBJ1-1; D is undetermined. This CDR3 has 14 residues. Deletions cut 5 bases from V and 0 bases from J, with 10 bases between. Germline V CDR1 and CDR2: SGHTA, FQGNSA. The CDR3 loop reads CASSQQSMNTEAFF. In DNA form, the CDR3 reads TGTGCCAGCAGCCAACAGAGCATGAACACTGAAGCTTTCTTT.

The gene calls are TRBV18 and TRBJ2-1, with 11 bases aligning to TRBD2. There are 14 residues in the CDR3. Germline V CDR1 and CDR2: KGHSH, LQKENI. V was pared by 5 bases and J by 12 bases, with 9 bases of the junction left unmatched. This CDR3 reads CASSALAGDLGQFF. The CDR3 nucleotides read TGTGCCAGCTCAGCACTAGCGGGAGACTTAGGGCAGTTCTTC.

The V gene is TRBV4-3, the J gene TRBJ1-1; no definite D call. CDR1 and CDR2 (germline): LGHNA, YSLEER. This CDR3 spans 15 amino acids. Deletions cut 0 bases from V and 1 base from J, with 9 bases between. CDR3 sequence: CASSQDWRANTEAFF. The CDR3 DNA reads TGCGCCAGCAGCCAAGATTGGAGGGCGAACACTGAAGCTTTCTTT.

This clone turned up a few times. Other DNA sequences in the sample encode the same CDR3. The gene calls are TRBV19 and TRBJ2-7; D is undetermined. CDR1 and CDR2 (germline): LNHDA, SQIVND (reference sequence). CDR3 length: 14 residues. Trimming stripped 2 bases from V and 0 bases from J, with 8 bases between. The CDR3 loop is CASSITGDSYEQYF. CDR3 sequence (DNA): TGTGCCAGTAGTATAACGGGTGACTCCTACGAGCAGTACTTC.

In its sample, this clone was seen a few times. This chain uses TRBV28 with TRBJ2-1; TRBD2 matches 8 bases. The CDR3 covers 15 residues. Germline CDR1 reads MDHEN; CDR2 reads SYDVKM. V shed 8 bases and J 7 bases; nucleotides not matched to a gene: 13. CDR3 DNA: TGTGCCAGCGGGCAGTCCGGGGGGGGGCGGAATGAGCAGTTCTTC. Amino acid sequence: CASGQSGGGRNEQFF.

The chain combines TRBV2 with TRBJ1-3, with D unclear. The germline gives CDR1 SNHLY, CDR2 FYNNEI. The CDR3 is 15 residues long. The V end lost 3 bases, the J end lost 4 bases, and 13 bases lay between the germline ends. The CDR3 DNA reads as TGTGCCAGCAGTGATGGCTTGTTTTTCGGAAACACCATATATTTT. It specifies CASSDGLFFGNTIYF.

This sequence joins TRBV5-6 and TRBJ2-7; 9 bases match TRBD1. CDR1 and CDR2 from the germline V gene are SGHDT and YYEEEE. There are 16 residues in the CDR3. The V gene end was trimmed by 3 bases and the J gene end by 7 bases; junction bases not matched to a gene: 14. Here the CDR3 reads CASSSTWGQGTSEQYF. Written as DNA, the CDR3 is TGTGCCAGCAGCTCGACCTGGGGACAGGGCACGAGTGAGCAGTACTTC.

This chain joins TRBV25-1 and TRBJ2-6; no definite D call. The germline CDR1 and CDR2 sequences are MGHDK and SYGVNS. Trimming shortened V by 3 bases and J by 0 bases, and 9 bases separated the two germline ends. CDR3 length: 16 amino acids. CDR3 sequence (DNA): TGTGCCAGCAGTGAGGGCCTGCACTCTGGGGCCAACGTCCTGACTTTC. It is translated as CASSEGLHSGANVLTF.

The V gene is TRBV6-5, the J gene TRBJ1-2; tentatively, D is TRBD1 (5 bases). Between the trimmed V and J ends, which lost 6 bases and 6 bases, there was a span of 14 bases. The length of the CDR3 is 13 residues. CDR1 is MNHEY, CDR2 SVGAGI, per germline. The DNA for the CDR3 is TGTGCCAGCAGGCCGCCGGGGGGTAATGGCTACACCTTC. Its protein product is CASRPPGGNGYTF.

This clone occurred a few times. This chain uses TRBV25-1 with TRBJ2-3; TRBD2 matches 10 bases. Looked up from germline, CDR1 is MGHDK and CDR2 is SYGVNS. The length of the CDR3 is 16 residues. The V gene end was trimmed by 3 bases and the J gene end by 3 bases; junction bases not matched to a gene: 6. CDR3 DNA sequence: TGTGCCAGCAGTGAGGAGAGCGGGGGGGCGACAGATACGCAGTATTTT. Translating it yields CASSEESGGATDTQYF.

This clone was seen a handful of times. The V gene is TRBV11-1, the J gene TRBJ2-7; 7 bases align to TRBD1. The CDR3 loop spans 12 amino acids. V shed 4 bases and J 6 bases; nucleotides not matched to a gene: 3. Germline CDR1 SGHAT, CDR2 FQDESV (reference sequence). In DNA form, the CDR3 reads TGTGCCAGCAGCTCGACAGGGAGCGAGCAGTACTTC. The encoded protein is CASSSTGSEQYF.

The DNA for the CDR3 is TGTGCCAGCTCACTAAACTATGGCTACACCTTC. Translated: CASSLNYGYTF. The rearrangement joins TRBV18 to TRBJ1-2; D remains unclear. V was shortened by 4 bases and J by 2 bases, with 2 bases between the two germline ends. The germline gives CDR1 KGHSH, CDR2 LQKENI. CDR3 length equals 11 residues.

V gene TRBV6-1 combines with J gene TRBJ2-3, with 9 bases lining up with TRBD1. This CDR3 is built from 15 residues. Per the germline V gene, CDR1 is MNHNS and CDR2 is SASEGT. V gave up 4 bases and J gave up 4 bases; unmatched junction bases: 6. This CDR3 is CASSGTGGAADTQYF. Here the CDR3 DNA reads TGTGCCAGCAGTGGAACAGGGGGCGCGGCAGATACGCAGTATTTT.

The V and J genes are TRBV18 and TRBJ2-2; 9 nucleotides align to TRBD1. This CDR3 comprises 16 residues. With V trimmed by 1 base and J by 1 base, 1 base remained unmatched. From germline, CDR1 is KGHSH and CDR2 LQKENI. CDR3 nucleotides: TGTGCCAGCTCACCACTGGGACAGGGGAACACCGGGGAGCTGTTTTTT. Translating gives CASSPLGQGNTGELFF.

The chain employs TRBV27 and TRBJ1-5; 12 bases are a match to TRBD1. This CDR3 contains 15 residues. In germline, CDR1 is MNHEY, CDR2 SMNVEV (reference sequence). V gave up 3 bases and J gave up 5 bases; unmatched junction bases: 2. The CDR3 loop reads CASSFGTGGDQPQHF. In DNA, the CDR3 is TGTGCCAGCAGTTTTGGGACAGGGGGCGATCAGCCCCAGCATTTT.

V and J are TRBV19 and TRBJ2-1, with 7 positions matching TRBD1. V gave up 3 bases and J gave up 5 bases; unmatched junction bases: 13. Germline-derived CDR1 and CDR2 are LNHDA and SQIVND (reference sequence). This CDR3 contains 17 residues. This CDR3 is CASSMGNRGPSNNEQFF. The CDR3 coding sequence is TGTGCCAGTAGTATGGGGAACAGGGGTCCCTCTAACAATGAGCAGTTCTTC.

The chain carries TRBV29-1 and TRBJ2-4; 8 positions match TRBD1. CDR3 length: 14 residues. The junction had 2 bases not matched to a gene; V was cut back by 4 bases and J by 0 bases. Per the germline V gene, CDR1 is SQVTM and CDR2 is ANQGSEA. Here the CDR3 reads CSVADRGAKNIQYF. The CDR3 coding sequence is TGCAGCGTTGCAGACAGGGGAGCCAAAAACATTCAGTACTTC. Full variable domain (remainder filled in from reference TRBV29-1 and TRBJ2-4): SAVISQKPSRDICQRGTSLTIQCQVDSQVTMMFWYRQQPGQSLTLIATANQGSEATYESGFVIDKFPISRPNLTFSTLTVSNMSPEDSSIYLCSVADRGAKNIQYFGAGTRLSVL.

The rearrangement links TRBV5-5 to TRBJ2-7, with D uncertain. The CDR3 has 11 amino acids. V lost 2 bases and J 3 bases, leaving 3 bases between the germline ends. Germline loops: CDR1 SGHKS, CDR2 YYEKEE (reference sequence). CDR3 nucleotide sequence: TGTGCCAGCAGCTTTTACTACGAGCAGTACTTC. It encodes CASSFYYEQYF.

The gene calls are TRBV6-5 and TRBJ1-2, with 10 bases matching TRBD1. There are 15 residues in the CDR3. V dropped 6 bases and J dropped 6; count of bases not matched to a gene: 10. Germline CDR1 is MNHEY and CDR2 is SVGAGI. The DNA of the CDR3 is TGTGCCAGCAGGCCCCAACCGGGACAGGGGAATGGCTACACCTTC. Translated: CASRPQPGQGNGYTF.

The V gene is TRBV18, the J gene TRBJ2-7; no clear D. The V end lost 2 bases, the J end lost 9 bases, and 20 bases lay between the germline ends. This CDR3 region has 15 residues. In germline, CDR1 is KGHSH, CDR2 LQKENI. The CDR3 loop reads CASSPDPTVVTGQYF. The CDR3 bases are TGTGCCAGCTCACCAGACCCGACGGTCGTTACGGGGCAGTACTTC.

The V and J genes are TRBV7-9 and TRBJ1-3, with D unclear. V lost 1 base, J lost 0 bases, and 10 bases lay in between. Germline V gene lookup returns CDR1 SEHNR and CDR2 FQNEAQ (reference sequence). The CDR3 contains 16 residues. CDR3 amino acids: CASSLGPESSGNTIYF. Written as DNA, the CDR3 is TGTGCCAGCAGCTTAGGCCCAGAAAGCTCTGGAAACACCATATATTTT.

The chain combines TRBV2 with TRBJ1-2; TRBD1 might be the D (6 bases). CDR1 is SNHLY and CDR2 is FYNNEI in the germline V gene. The CDR3 is made up of 12 amino acids. CDR3 bases: TGTTCCCAGGACAGATATTATGTTGGCTACACCTTC. Its translation: CSQDRYYVGYTF.

The V gene is TRBV7-9, the J gene TRBJ1-2; 7 bases align to TRBD1. Germline assignment: CDR1 SEHNR and CDR2 FQNEAQ (reference sequence). V was clipped by 0 bases and J by 4 bases; unmatched bases: 2. The length of the CDR3 is 14 residues. The CDR3 sequence is CASSLATGSYGYTF. In DNA, the CDR3 is TGTGCCAGCAGCTTAGCGACAGGGAGCTATGGCTACACCTTC. The full variable domain, with the rest looked up from reference TRBV7-9 and TRBJ1-2, is DTGVSQNPRHKITKRGQNVTFRCDPISEHNRLYWYRQTLGQGPEFLTYFQNEAQLEKSRLLSDRFSAERPKGSFSTLEIQRTEQGDSAMYLCASSLATGSYGYTFGSGTRLTVV.

This clone was observed a few times. The chain employs TRBV30 and TRBJ1-2, with TRBD1 as a possible D gene (5 bases). The CDR3 has 13 residues. Germline V lookup: CDR1 GTSNPN, CDR2 SVGIG (reference sequence). V lost 5 bases, J lost 2 bases, and 12 bases lay in between. The CDR3 region is CAWGAGLNYGYTF. CDR3 nucleotides: TGTGCCTGGGGGGCAGGGTTAAACTATGGCTACACCTTC.

The CDR3 here is CASSGIQGFGELFF. Here the CDR3 DNA reads TGTGCCAGTAGTGGAATACAGGGGTTCGGGGAGCTGTTTTTT. The V call is TRBV19, the J call TRBJ2-2; TRBD1 agrees at 7 bases. CDR1 is LNHDA and CDR2 is SQIVND in the germline V gene (reference sequence). This CDR3 contains 14 residues. Trimming at V came to 5 bases and at J to 7 bases, leaving 7 bases not matched to a gene.